The 27 T cell receptor beta chains below come from one sample, sequenced in a study of neurological immune-mediated disorders. TCRdb fed the 5' RACE reads into MiXCR, producing one record per CDR3 protein. The repertoire consists of over 65,000 distinct CDR3 sequences, with around 9.9% occurring once and the leading ten covering 1.5% to 2%. Sequenced material: PBMCs. These receptors came from a middle-aged man in good health.

The table lists this clonotype with many counts. DNA of the CDR3: TGCAGTGCTGATCCGGGACAGGGTGATCAGCCCCAGCATTTT. It codes for CSADPGQGDQPQHF. This chain joins TRBV20-1 and TRBJ1-5, with TRBD1 matching 9 bases. This CDR3 comprises 14 residues. The J segment lost 5 bases and the V segment lost 5 bases, leaving 7 bases of the junction unmatched. Per the germline V gene, CDR1 is DFQATT and CDR2 is SNEGSKA (reference sequence).

This clonotype was seen a handful of times. A much larger clone differs by one base, so this may be a read error. The CDR3: CVSRGTPGSTEAFF. DNA of the CDR3: TGCGTCAGTCGGGGAACACCAGGATCTACTGAAGCTTTCTTT. The chain has TRBV5-1 and TRBJ1-1, with D hard to call. The germline V gene has CDR1 SGHRS and CDR2 YFSETQ. The CDR3 contains 14 residues.

In this sample, this clonotype turned up many times. One end of the junction varies from germline; a read error may be responsible. The CDR3 DNA sequence: TGTGCCAGCAGTTTGGGGCTGGCGGTGGCTAACTATGGCTACACCTTC. Translating gives CASSLGLAVANYGYTF. This chain joins TRBV5-4 and TRBJ1-2; possible D gene TRBD1, 5 bases. Germline V gene sequence: CDR1 SGHNT, CDR2 YYREEE (reference sequence). The CDR3 totals 16 residues.

The sample holds many counts of this clonotype. The chain couples TRBV12-3 or TRBV12-4 to TRBJ1-2, with TRBD1 as a possible D gene (6 bases). V shed 5 bases and J shed 7 bases, with 8 bases lying between them. The CDR3 loop spans 11 amino acids. The CDR3 here is CASSPQGGYTF. The CDR3 bases are TGTGCCAGCAGTCCACAGGGTGGCTACACCTTC.

Worth noting for this clonotype: One end of the junction fails to match germline, which may point to a read error. The V call is TRBV2, the J call TRBJ2-1; no clear D. This CDR3 region has 13 residues. Germline CDR1 SNHLY, CDR2 FYNNEI. CDR3 amino acids: CASSEIGDNEEFF. CDR3 DNA: TGTGCCAGCAGTGAGATCGGTGACAATGAGGAGTTCTTC.

This clonotype was picked up many times. The genes are TRBV5-1 and TRBJ2-1; 10 bases are a match to TRBD2. Germline lookup yields CDR1 SGHRS and CDR2 YFSETQ. With 3 bases clipped from V and 5 bases from J, the junction kept 11 bases outside the gene matches. The CDR3 runs to 17 residues. In DNA form, the CDR3 reads TGCGCCAGCAGCTCCATCGCCGGGACTAGCGTCGACAATGAGCAGTTCTTC. Amino acids: CASSSIAGTSVDNEQFF.

Ten or more counts support this clonotype. J is TRBJ2-3 and V is TRBV7-9; 8 nucleotides match TRBD2. Germline CDR1 reads SEHNR; CDR2 reads FQNEAQ (reference sequence). Unmatched junction bases numbered 2, after V lost 3 bases and J lost 0 bases. There are 15 residues in the CDR3. CDR3 sequence: CASSLSSGSTDTQYF. The DNA of the CDR3 is TGTGCCAGCAGCTTGTCTAGCGGGAGCACAGATACGCAGTATTTT.

This clonotype was observed at least ten times. The CDR3 here is CATSRDTTDEKLFF. DNA for the CDR3: TGTGCCACCAGCAGAGACACTACGGATGAAAAACTGTTTTTT. The rearrangement uses TRBV15 and TRBJ1-4; D is undetermined. From germline, CDR1 is LNHNV and CDR2 YYDKDF (reference sequence). This CDR3 region has 14 residues. Trimming removed 0 bases at V and 6 bases at J, with 8 bases between.

The table lists this clonotype with many counts. The chain joins TRBV4-2 to TRBJ1-1; 8 bases agree with TRBD1. The V gene's germline CDR1 is LGHNA and CDR2 YNFKEQ. V lost 4 bases, J lost 0 bases, and 7 bases stayed unmatched. There are 16 residues in the CDR3. The CDR3 sequence is CASSREGTGMNTEAFF. CDR3 coding DNA: TGTGCCAGCAGCCGAGAGGGGACAGGTATGAACACTGAAGCTTTCTTT.

This clonotype was counted ten times or more. The chain recombines TRBV5-6 with TRBJ1-5; a weak D match, TRBD1 (6 bases). Germline CDR1 SGHDT, CDR2 YYEEEE. The CDR3 is 15 residues long. The V end lost 4 bases, the J end lost 1 base, and 12 bases lay between the germline ends. CDR3 protein: CASSRGPWSNQPQHF. The DNA for the CDR3 is TGTGCCAGCAGCCGGGGGCCTTGGAGCAATCAGCCCCAGCATTTT.

This clonotype was seen many times. The chain links TRBV5-1 to TRBJ1-1; tentatively, D is TRBD1 (5 bases). The V end was cut by 7 bases, the J end by 5 bases, with 18 bases between. The CDR3 covers 14 residues. The germline gives CDR1 SGHRS, CDR2 YFSETQ. Written as DNA, the CDR3 is TGCGCCAGCGGGGGGGGAGGGGCGTTGACTGAAGCTTTCTTT. The encoded protein is CASGGGGALTEAFF.

This clonotype was detected only a few times. Here the CDR3 reads CASRPEGPQAFF. CDR3 DNA: TGTGCCAGCAGGCCCGAGGGACCGCAAGCTTTCTTT. The gene calls are TRBV6-4 and TRBJ1-1; possible D gene TRBD1, 5 bases. Germline V gene lookup returns CDR1 MRHNA and CDR2 SNTAGT. V was cut by 6 bases and J by 9 bases, with 14 bases left in between. The CDR3 is made up of 12 amino acids.

V is TRBV12-3 or TRBV12-4 and J is TRBJ2-1, with D perhaps TRBD2 (5 bases). Trimming pared 1 base from V and 10 bases from J, leaving 14 bases between. This CDR3 spans 14 amino acids. CDR3 sequence: CASSLGSVAFEQFF. In DNA, the CDR3 is TGTGCCAGCAGTTTAGGTAGCGTGGCGTTCGAGCAGTTCTTC.

This clonotype was seen a handful of times. A read error is possible here, since a much larger clone lies one base away. The CDR3 DNA sequence: TGCGCCAGCAGGCCGGAACTAGCGGACACCGGGGAGCTGTTTTTT. Protein: CASRPELADTGELFF. The V gene is TRBV5-1, the J gene TRBJ2-2; 8 bases align to TRBD2. The CDR3 sequence is 15 residues long. Germline-derived CDR1 and CDR2 are SGHRS and YFSETQ. The J segment lost 3 bases and the V segment lost 5 bases, leaving 6 bases of the junction unmatched.

This clonotype was seen many times. V is TRBV5-6 and J is TRBJ2-2; TRBD1 agrees at 10 bases. This CDR3 comprises 16 residues. Germline loops: CDR1 SGHDT, CDR2 YYEEEE. The trim removed 3 bases at V and 5 bases at J, leaving 7 bases unmatched. CDR3 in DNA: TGTGCCAGCAGCTGGAGGGGGACAGGGGTAACCGGGGAGCTGTTTTTT. This gives the protein CASSWRGTGVTGELFF.

V is TRBV2 and J is TRBJ2-3; TRBD1 or TRBD2 may be the D gene (5 bases each). Trimming shortened V by 8 bases and J by 2 bases, and 14 bases separated the two germline ends. The CDR3 runs 14 residues. Germline CDR1 SNHLY, CDR2 FYNNEI. CDR3 in DNA: TGTGCCAGCCTGAGGGACGGTGACACAGATACGCAGTATTTT. It codes for CASLRDGDTDTQYF. Together with reference TRBV2 and TRBJ2-3, the CDR3 gives the full variable domain: EPEVTQTPSHQVTQMGQEVILRCVPISNHLYFYWYRQILGQKVEFLVSFYNNEISEKSEIFDDQFSVERPDGSNFTLKIRSTKLEDSAMYFCASLRDGDTDTQYFGPGTRLTVL.

There are many counts of this clonotype. The gene calls are TRBV3-1 and TRBJ2-3; TRBD2 agrees at 8 bases. Per germline, CDR1 LGHDT and CDR2 YNNKEL (reference sequence). V shed 4 bases, J shed 5 bases, and the junction held 5 bases outside the gene matches. The CDR3 is made up of 14 amino acids. This chain's CDR3 is CASSRAGDRDTQYF. Written as DNA, the CDR3 is TGTGCCAGCAGCCGAGCGGGAGATAGAGATACGCAGTATTTT.

As to this clonotype: A much bigger clone sits one base away, suggesting this may be a read error. This chain links TRBV30 with TRBJ2-5; D possibly matches TRBD1 or TRBD2 (6 bases each). The CDR3 loop spans 14 amino acids. Germline assignment: CDR1 GTSNPN and CDR2 SVGIG (reference sequence). The CDR3 loop reads CALSVKGGRETQYF. The CDR3 DNA reads TGTGCCTTGAGTGTAAAGGGGGGCAGGGAGACCCAGTACTTC.

This clonotype was found many times. The V call is TRBV21-1, the J call TRBJ2-5; the tabulated D call, TRBD1, remains unverified against the DNA. TRBV21-1 is a recognized pseudogene. The length of the CDR3 is 15 residues. The CDR3 DNA follows: TGTGCCAGCAGCCCCAGGACAGGGGGTAAAGAGACCCAGTACTTC. Translated, it gives CASSPRTGGKETQYF.

This clonotype has a count of ten or more. V and J are TRBV12-3 or TRBV12-4 and TRBJ2-2, with 9 positions matching TRBD1. V dropped 6 bases and J dropped 5; count of bases not matched to a gene: 4. CDR3 length: 14 residues. CDR3 amino acids: CASRRQGVTGELFF. The CDR3 bases are TGTGCCAGCAGACGACAGGGGGTTACCGGGGAGCTGTTTTTT.

This clonotype was detected many times. V gene TRBV5-6 combines with J gene TRBJ1-2; 7 bases line up with TRBD1. Germline CDR1 and CDR2: SGHDT and YYEEEE. Unmatched junction bases numbered 9, after V lost 1 base and J lost 3 bases. The CDR3 contains 16 residues. The CDR3 is CASSLYQDRNYYGYTF. The CDR3 DNA sequence: TGTGCCAGCAGCTTGTATCAGGACAGGAATTACTATGGCTACACCTTC.

A word on this clonotype: A read error may be the cause here, since a much bigger clone is one base away. The chain's CDR3 is CASSFPGYGYIF. CDR3 nucleotide sequence: TGTGCCAGCAGTTTCCCGGGCTATGGCTACATCTTC. The V and J genes are TRBV27 and TRBJ1-2, with D uncertain. CDR1 and CDR2 (germline): MNHEY, SMNVEV (reference sequence). The CDR3 has 12 residues.

This clonotype was counted at least ten times. The rearrangement uses TRBV5-5 and TRBJ2-1, with a tentative D call TRBD1 (5 bases). Germline V CDR1 and CDR2: SGHKS, YYEKEE (reference sequence). CDR3 length equals 15 residues. Between the trimmed V and J ends, which lost 3 bases and 0 bases, there was a span of 10 bases. The CDR3 bases are TGTGCCAGCAGCTCTGACAGTTCCTCCTACAATGAGCAGTTCTTC. Its translation is CASSSDSSSYNEQFF.

This clonotype was picked up many times. This rearrangement joins TRBV2 to TRBJ2-3; D is ambiguous. The germline gives CDR1 SNHLY, CDR2 FYNNEI. The CDR3 consists of 14 residues. V was pared by 3 bases and J by 2 bases, with 9 bases between. For the CDR3, the DNA is TGTGCCAGCAGTGAGGGGTTCGCCACAGATACGCAGTATTTT. It translates to CASSEGFATDTQYF. The full variable domain, with the rest looked up from reference TRBV2 and TRBJ2-3, is EPEVTQTPSHQVTQMGQEVILRCVPISNHLYFYWYRQILGQKVEFLVSFYNNEISEKSEIFDDQFSVERPDGSNFTLKIRSTKLEDSAMYFCASSEGFATDTQYFGPGTRLTVL.

In this sample, this clonotype turned up a few times. The CDR3 loop reads CASLEGETQYF. CDR3 bases: TGCGCCAGCTTGGAGGGTGAGACCCAGTACTTC. The genes are TRBV5-1 and TRBJ2-5; perhaps TRBD2 as D (6 bases). This CDR3 has 11 amino acids. The germline gives CDR1 SGHRS, CDR2 YFSETQ. Trimming left V 7 bases short and J 5 bases short, with 9 bases between.

This chain joins TRBV4-1 and TRBJ2-1, with D possibly TRBD2 on 6 matching bases. CDR1 and CDR2 from the germline V gene are MGHRA and YSYEKL. V was pared by 3 bases and J by 4 bases, with 16 bases between. The CDR3 has 16 residues. CDR3 bases: TGCGCCAGCAGCCACGCCCGACTAGAGACTTACAATGAGCAGTTCTTC. It specifies CASSHARLETYNEQFF.

This clonotype was counted ten times or more. The chain has TRBV18 and TRBJ2-3; 14 nucleotides match TRBD2. With V trimmed by 4 bases and J by 0 bases, 6 bases remained unmatched. Germline lookup yields CDR1 KGHSH and CDR2 LQKENI. The CDR3 contains 18 residues. As DNA, the CDR3 is TGTGCCAGCTCACGCGGACTAGCGGGAGGAGAGAGCACAGATACGCAGTATTTT. Amino acid sequence: CASSRGLAGGESTDTQYF.